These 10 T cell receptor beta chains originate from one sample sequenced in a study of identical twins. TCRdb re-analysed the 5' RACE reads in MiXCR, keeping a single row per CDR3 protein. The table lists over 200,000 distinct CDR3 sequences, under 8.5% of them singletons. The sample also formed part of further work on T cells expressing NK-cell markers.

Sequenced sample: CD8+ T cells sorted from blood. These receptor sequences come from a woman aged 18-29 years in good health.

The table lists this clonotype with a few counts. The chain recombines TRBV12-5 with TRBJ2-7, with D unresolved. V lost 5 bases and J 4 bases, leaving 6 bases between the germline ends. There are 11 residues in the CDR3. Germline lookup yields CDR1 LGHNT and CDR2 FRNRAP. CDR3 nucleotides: TGTGCTAGTGGTCCGGTTTACGAGCAGTACTTC. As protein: CASGPVYEQYF.

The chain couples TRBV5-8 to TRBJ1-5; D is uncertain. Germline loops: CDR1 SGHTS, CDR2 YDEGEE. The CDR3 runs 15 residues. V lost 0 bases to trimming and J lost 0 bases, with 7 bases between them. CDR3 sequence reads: CASSLGGSSNQPQHF. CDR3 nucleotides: TGTGCCAGCAGCTTGGGGGGATCTAGCAATCAGCCCCAGCATTTT. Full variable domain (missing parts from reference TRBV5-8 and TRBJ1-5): EAGVTQSPTHLIKTRGQQATLRCSPISGHTSVYWYQQALGLGLQFLLWYDEGEERNRGNFPPRFSGRQFPNYSSELNVNALELEDSALYLCASSLGGSSNQPQHFGDGTRLSIL.

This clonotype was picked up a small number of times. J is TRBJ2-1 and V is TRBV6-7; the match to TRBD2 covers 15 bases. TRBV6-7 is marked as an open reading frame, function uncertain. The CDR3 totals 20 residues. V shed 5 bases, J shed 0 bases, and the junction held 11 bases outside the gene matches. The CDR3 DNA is TGTGCCAGCAGTCGTCCGGGACTAGCGGGAGGAAATAGCTCCTACAATGAGCAGTTCTTC. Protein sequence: CASSRPGLAGGNSSYNEQFF.

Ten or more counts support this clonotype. CDR3 in amino acids: CASSLDSATDTQYF. The CDR3 DNA reads TGTGCCAGCAGCTTAGATTCCGCCACAGATACGCAGTATTTT. The V call is TRBV11-2, the J call TRBJ2-3, with D unresolved. CDR3 length: 14 amino acids. Germline CDR1 and CDR2: SGHAT and FQNNGV. Trimming left V 0 bases short and J 2 bases short, with 6 bases between.

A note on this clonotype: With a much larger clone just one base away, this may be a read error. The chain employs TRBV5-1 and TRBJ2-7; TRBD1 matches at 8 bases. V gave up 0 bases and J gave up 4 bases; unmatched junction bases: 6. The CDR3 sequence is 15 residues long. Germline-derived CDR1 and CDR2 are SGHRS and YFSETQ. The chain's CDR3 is CASSLAPQGAYEQYF. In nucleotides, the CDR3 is TGCGCCAGCAGCTTGGCCCCCCAGGGGGCGTACGAGCAGTACTTC.

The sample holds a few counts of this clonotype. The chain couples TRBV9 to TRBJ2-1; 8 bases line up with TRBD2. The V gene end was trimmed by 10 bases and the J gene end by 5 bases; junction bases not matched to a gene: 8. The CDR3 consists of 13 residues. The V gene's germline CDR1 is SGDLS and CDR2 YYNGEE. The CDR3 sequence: CAGPGTRDNEQFF. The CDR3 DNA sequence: TGTGCCGGGCCCGGGACTAGGGACAATGAGCAGTTCTTC.

CDR3 region: CSGRRLYTEAFF. The CDR3 coding sequence is TGCAGCGGTAGGAGGCTCTACACTGAAGCTTTCTTT. The chain links TRBV29-1 to TRBJ1-1; no clear D gene. Germline assignment: CDR1 SQVTM and CDR2 ANQGSEA. Trimming removed 7 bases from V and 3 bases from J, with 12 bases in between. The CDR3 length is 12 residues. The whole variable domain, remainder taken from reference TRBV29-1 and TRBJ1-1, is SAVISQKPSRDICQRGTSLTIQCQVDSQVTMMFWYRQQPGQSLTLIATANQGSEATYESGFVIDKFPISRPNLTFSTLTVSNMSPEDSSIYLCSGRRLYTEAFFGQGTRLTVV.

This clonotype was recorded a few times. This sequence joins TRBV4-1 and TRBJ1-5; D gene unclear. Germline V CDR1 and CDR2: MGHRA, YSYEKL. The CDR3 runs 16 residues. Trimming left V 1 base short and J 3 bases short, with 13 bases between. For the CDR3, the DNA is TGCGCCAGCAGCCAAGCGTGGGCAAACCCCAATCAGCCCCAGCATTTT. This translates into CASSQAWANPNQPQHF.

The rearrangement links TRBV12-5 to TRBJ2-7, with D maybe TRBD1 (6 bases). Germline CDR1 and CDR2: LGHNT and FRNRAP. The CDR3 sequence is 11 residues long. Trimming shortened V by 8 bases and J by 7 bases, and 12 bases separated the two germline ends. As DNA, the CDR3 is TGTGCTAGTAGCCAGGGGTGGGAGCAGTACTTC. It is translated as CASSQGWEQYF.

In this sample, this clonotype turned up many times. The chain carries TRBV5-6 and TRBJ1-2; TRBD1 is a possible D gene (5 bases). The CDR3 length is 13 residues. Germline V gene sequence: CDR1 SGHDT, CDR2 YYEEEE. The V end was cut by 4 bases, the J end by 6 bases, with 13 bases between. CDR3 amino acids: CASSGKGRDGYTF. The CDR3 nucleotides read TGTGCCAGCAGCGGTAAGGGCAGGGATGGCTACACCTTC.